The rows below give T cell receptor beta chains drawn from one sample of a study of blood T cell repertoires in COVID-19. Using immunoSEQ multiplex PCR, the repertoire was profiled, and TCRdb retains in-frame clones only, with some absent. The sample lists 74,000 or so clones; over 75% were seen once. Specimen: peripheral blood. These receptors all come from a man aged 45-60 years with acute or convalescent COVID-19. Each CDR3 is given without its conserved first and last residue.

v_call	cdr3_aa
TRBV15	ATSRETPGGKHQPQH
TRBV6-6	ASSYSRVELSGELF
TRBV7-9	ASSLARGGYGYT
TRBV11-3	ASSLGGTNNEQF
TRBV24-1	ATHSGTGGRYNEQF
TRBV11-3	ASSLDRWGRETPYNEQF
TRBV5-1	ASSLLGGRSYNEQF
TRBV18	ASSPREDGNTIY
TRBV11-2	ASSSRQGAIVGRETQY
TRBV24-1	ATSGLGAYNEQF
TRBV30	AWEDRGSEKLF